Below are 30 T cell receptor beta chains sequenced from a single sample in a study of somatic mutations in cytotoxic T cells in rheumatoid arthritis (TCRdb year 2017). Library method: the immunoSEQ multiplex PCR assay. TCRdb's version of the immuneACCESS table is confined to in-frame rearrangements and falls short of the full clone set. An unresolved V gene accounts for under half of the shortfall where checked; the remainder is of unknown origin. The sample table records more than 15,000 clones; around 80% of these occur just once. The ten largest account for roughly 10% of the sample. Sequenced: CD8+ T cells sorted from blood. These receptors were collected from an adult with rheumatoid arthritis.

This sequence joins TRBV9 and TRBJ2-7; D remains unclear. The length of the CDR3 is 15 residues. V was clipped by 1 base and J by 0 bases, with 11 bases between them. Germline V gene sequence: CDR1 SGDLS, CDR2 YYNGEE. This CDR3 is CASSVSWADSYEQYF. Written as DNA, the CDR3 is TGTGCCAGCAGCGTATCTTGGGCAGACTCCTACGAGCAGTACTTC.

V is TRBV4-1 and J is TRBJ1-1; D is unclear. The CDR3 length is 15 residues. Per the germline V gene, CDR1 is MGHRA and CDR2 is YSYEKL. V was clipped by 2 bases and J by 0 bases, with 10 bases between them. CDR3 amino acids: CASSQPGRLNTEAFF. The CDR3 DNA reads as TGCGCCAGCAGCCAACCCGGACGGTTGAACACTGAAGCTTTCTTT.

This clone was seen only a few times. This sequence joins TRBV6-5 and TRBJ1-2; 7 bases agree with TRBD1. This CDR3 is 15 amino acids long. Germline loops: CDR1 MNHEY, CDR2 SVGAGI. V shed 2 bases, J shed 4 bases, and the junction held 7 bases outside the gene matches. CDR3 protein: CASSYRGKGAYGYTF. For the CDR3, the DNA is TGTGCCAGCAGTTACAGGGGGAAGGGGGCCTATGGCTACACCTTC.

This clone was counted a few times. The chain couples TRBV27 to TRBJ2-7, with 11 bases lining up with TRBD1. Trimming cost V 6 bases and J 1 base; bases outside gene matches: 11. Germline CDR1 is MNHEY and CDR2 is SMNVEV (reference sequence). The CDR3 is made up of 17 amino acids. The CDR3 nucleotides are TGTGCCAGCAGACCTGTGGGACAGGGGGGTGCATCCTACGAGCAGTACTTC. Amino acids: CASRPVGQGGASYEQYF.

The J gene is TRBJ1-3, the V gene TRBV4-1; tentatively, D is TRBD1 (5 bases). This CDR3 region has 16 residues. V lost 3 bases, J lost 0 bases, and 12 bases lay in between. Germline CDR1 is MGHRA and CDR2 is YSYEKL. CDR3 amino acids: CASSHPGQASGNTIYF. The CDR3 nucleotides read TGCGCCAGCAGCCATCCTGGACAAGCCTCTGGAAACACCATATATTTT.

Notes on this clone: The CDR3 end shows no conserved phenylalanine or tryptophan, and so a read error is likely. This chain connects TRBV4-1 to TRBJ1-6; D possibly corresponds to TRBD1 (5 bases). Trimming took off 3 bases at V and 7 bases at J, with 16 bases between the two ends. The germline gives CDR1 MGHRA, CDR2 YSYEKL. This CDR3 contains 16 residues. CDR3 coding DNA: TGCGCCAGCAGCCAGGTCCCTTGGGGCTTAAATTCACCCCTCCACCTT. Amino acids: CASSQVPWGLNSPLHL.

The rearrangement uses TRBV4-1 and TRBJ2-7, with TRBD1 matching 8 bases. The CDR3 spans 16 residues. The germline gives CDR1 MGHRA, CDR2 YSYEKL. J was trimmed by 0 bases and V by 4 bases; bases with no gene match: 8. The CDR3 DNA reads TGCGCCAGCAGCCCGACTAGGACAGGGAGCTCCTACGAGCAGTACTTC. It is translated as CASSPTRTGSSYEQYF.

For the CDR3, the DNA is TGTGCCAGCAGTTACTCAAGGACAGGGGGCGAGCAGTACTTC. This sequence encodes CASSYSRTGGEQYF. This sequence joins TRBV6-5 and TRBJ2-5; TRBD1 matches 10 bases. TRBJ2-7 explains the end of the DNA better; the J call may be wrong. The germline V gene encodes CDR1 MNHEY and CDR2 SVGAGI. The CDR3 has 14 residues.

The V gene is TRBV13, the J gene TRBJ2-1; 10 nucleotides agree with TRBD2. CDR3 size: 15 residues. After removal of 1 base from V and 4 bases from J, the junction contained 1 base not matched to a gene. CDR1 is PRHDT and CDR2 is FYEKMQ in the germline V gene (reference sequence). The CDR3 is CASSLASGGYNEQFF. Here the CDR3 DNA reads TGTGCCAGCAGCTTAGCTAGCGGGGGATACAATGAGCAGTTCTTC.

In nucleotides, the CDR3 is TGTGCCAGCAGGGCGGACTACCTCTCCTACGAGCAGTACTTC. Protein product: CASRADYLSYEQYF. The chain is built from TRBV6-5 and TRBJ2-7; tentative D call: TRBD2 (6 bases). V lost 6 bases to trimming and J lost 0 bases, with 12 bases between them. The CDR3 totals 14 residues. The germline V gene encodes CDR1 MNHEY and CDR2 SVGAGI.

CDR3: CASSIFPSGTDTQYF. In DNA, the CDR3 is TGTGCCAGTAGTATTTTTCCCTCCGGGACAGATACGCAGTATTTT. The chain recombines TRBV19 with TRBJ2-3, with D uncertain. The CDR3 is 15 residues long. Trimming took 3 bases from V and 3 from J, leaving 13 bases between them. From germline, CDR1 is LNHDA and CDR2 SQIVND (reference sequence).

The rearrangement joins TRBV15 to TRBJ1-5, with D uncertain. This CDR3 spans 15 amino acids. The germline V gene has CDR1 LNHNV and CDR2 YYDKDF (reference sequence). Trimming pared 0 bases from V and 7 bases from J, leaving 13 bases between. CDR3 nucleotide sequence: TGTGCCACCAGCAGAGATCGGGCCCCCGGGCAGCCCCAGCATTTT. It codes for CATSRDRAPGQPQHF.

The CDR3 DNA sequence: TGTGCCAGCAGTGTGACAGGGAACACTGAAGCTTTCTTT. Its protein is CASSVTGNTEAFF. The chain combines TRBV27 with TRBJ1-1; possible D gene TRBD1, 6 bases. CDR3 length: 13 amino acids. The germline CDR1 and CDR2 sequences are MNHEY and SMNVEV (reference sequence). Deletions cut 5 bases from V and 1 base from J, with 8 bases between.

The J gene is TRBJ2-7, the V gene TRBV7-9; D is possibly TRBD1 or TRBD2 (5 bases each). This CDR3 has 13 amino acids. V lost 2 bases, J lost 6 bases, and 11 bases lay in between. Per the germline V gene, CDR1 is SEHNR and CDR2 is FQNEAQ (reference sequence). CDR3 coding DNA: TGTGCCAGCAGCTTAAATCCGGGGCTCGAGCAGTACTTC. Translating gives CASSLNPGLEQYF.

This sequence joins TRBV9 and TRBJ2-3; D is uncertain. Trimming took off 4 bases at V and 1 base at J, with 10 bases between the two ends. This CDR3 comprises 14 residues. The V gene's germline CDR1 is SGDLS and CDR2 YYNGEE. The CDR3 bases are TGTGCCAGCAGCCAAAAAAGTCGCACAGATACGCAGTATTTT. This sequence encodes CASSQKSRTDTQYF.

This clone has a handful of counts. V and J are TRBV7-2 and TRBJ2-7; TRBD2 agrees at 8 bases. The CDR3 totals 16 residues. Germline V gene lookup returns CDR1 SGHTA and CDR2 FQGNSA. Unmatched junction bases numbered 11, after V lost 4 bases and J lost 3 bases. The CDR3 reads CASSSTSVDFVYEQYF. The CDR3 nucleotides read TGTGCCAGCAGCTCGACTAGCGTTGACTTCGTCTACGAGCAGTACTTC.

This clone was recorded a few times. The chain is built from TRBV5-1 and TRBJ1-6; D possibly corresponds to TRBD1 (6 bases). Trimming took 0 bases from V and 10 from J, leaving 29 bases between them. The germline V gene has CDR1 SGHRS and CDR2 YFSETQ. The CDR3 loop spans 20 amino acids. DNA of the CDR3: TGCGCCAGCAGCTTGGTGAGGAGAACAGGGTTGACTCCGCAAGAATCACCCCTCCACTTT. Its translation is CASSLVRRTGLTPQESPLHF.

This chain connects TRBV11-2 to TRBJ1-2; 7 positions match TRBD1. The germline gives CDR1 SGHAT, CDR2 FQNNGV. Germline trimming cut 7 bases from V and 4 bases from J; bases unmatched to any gene: 6. There are 13 residues in the CDR3. The CDR3 DNA is TGTGCCAGCACCCCCGGGACAGTCTATGGCTACACCTTC. As protein: CASTPGTVYGYTF.

The chain couples TRBV15 to TRBJ1-4; 8 bases align to TRBD1. With V trimmed by 4 bases and J by 0 bases, 1 base remained unmatched. CDR1 and CDR2 (germline): LNHNV, YYDKDF (reference sequence). CDR3 length equals 15 residues. The CDR3 loop reads CATSTTGATNEKLFF. The CDR3 bases are TGTGCCACCAGCACGACAGGGGCAACTAATGAAAAACTGTTTTTT. The full variable domain, rest sourced from reference TRBV15 and TRBJ1-4, is DAMVIQNPRYQVTQFGKPVTLSCSQTLNHNVMYWYQQKSSQAPKLLFHYYDKDFNNEADTPDNFQSRRPNTSFCFLDIRSPGLGDTAMYLCATSTTGATNEKLFFGSGTQLSVL.

V and J are TRBV7-2 and TRBJ1-2; TRBD1 aligns across 8 bases. Germline V gene sequence: CDR1 SGHTA, CDR2 FQGNSA. Trimming took 2 bases from V and 0 from J; bases not matched to a gene: 2. This CDR3 has 15 amino acids. CDR3 protein: CASSLWDRSNYGYTF. CDR3 nucleotide sequence: TGTGCCAGCAGCTTATGGGACAGGTCTAACTATGGCTACACCTTC.

J is TRBJ2-3 and V is TRBV4-1, with 7 nucleotides matching TRBD2. The CDR3 totals 15 residues. V lost 7 bases to trimming and J lost 3 bases; unmatched junction nucleotides: 10. Germline V lookup: CDR1 MGHRA, CDR2 YSYEKL. CDR3 nucleotides: TGCGCCAGCACCGAACAGGCGGGGGTAACAGATACGCAGTATTTT. As protein: CASTEQAGVTDTQYF.

V and J are TRBV4-1 and TRBJ1-6; no clear D gene. The CDR3 length is 13 residues. Trimming took 1 base from V and 8 from J, leaving 6 bases between them. Germline CDR1 and CDR2: MGHRA and YSYEKL. The CDR3 sequence: CASSQVRDSPLHF. CDR3 DNA: TGCGCCAGCAGCCAAGTGAGGGATTCACCCCTCCACTTT.

This chain uses TRBV10-3 with TRBJ2-7; D may correspond to TRBD1 or TRBD2 (5 bases each). Deletions cut 6 bases from V and 4 bases from J, with 22 bases between. Looked up from germline, CDR1 is ENHRY and CDR2 is SYGVKD. This CDR3 is built from 16 residues. The CDR3 region is CAISGAEGLRLYEQYF. DNA for the CDR3: TGTGCCATCAGCGGGGCGGAAGGATTGAGACTATACGAGCAGTACTTC.

For the CDR3, the DNA is TGTGCCAGCAGCGTGGGACAGCAGAACACCGGGGAGCTGTTTTTT. It codes for CASSVGQQNTGELFF. The chain links TRBV5-6 to TRBJ2-2, with TRBD1 matching over 7 bases. This CDR3 is 15 amino acids long. From germline, CDR1 is SGHDT and CDR2 YYEEEE. The ends lost 4 bases at V and 1 base at J; junction bases unmatched: 4.

This clone has just one count. This chain joins TRBV10-3 and TRBJ1-5; a weak D match, TRBD1 (6 bases). The germline V gene has CDR1 ENHRY and CDR2 SYGVKD. V was shortened by 11 bases and J by 2 bases, with 16 bases between the two germline ends. This CDR3 is built from 14 residues. The CDR3 here is CASMEGGGNQPQHF. The CDR3 DNA reads as TGTGCCTCCATGGAGGGGGGAGGCAATCAGCCCCAGCATTTT.

This sequence joins TRBV4-1 and TRBJ2-7; 10 bases map to TRBD1. The germline CDR1 and CDR2 sequences are MGHRA and YSYEKL. This CDR3 comprises 16 residues. V lost 2 bases and J lost 6; bases outside the gene matches: 10. The CDR3 spells CASSQQLTGGSGEQYF. The CDR3 DNA sequence: TGCGCCAGCAGCCAACAACTGACAGGGGGCTCAGGCGAGCAGTACTTC.

The chain recombines TRBV9 with TRBJ1-2, with D maybe TRBD1 (6 bases). This CDR3 contains 18 residues. V dropped 3 bases and J dropped 0 bases, with 21 bases sitting between them. CDR1 and CDR2 (germline): SGDLS, YYNGEE. The chain's CDR3 is CASSARRTARIPNYGYTF. The CDR3, as DNA: TGTGCCAGCAGCGCCCGTCGGACAGCCCGTATTCCTAACTATGGCTACACCTTC.

This clone was counted a single time. V gene TRBV4-1 combines with J gene TRBJ1-3; D remains unclear. Trimming shortened V by 2 bases and J by 4 bases, and 9 bases separated the two germline ends. The V gene's germline CDR1 is MGHRA and CDR2 YSYEKL. The CDR3 is 14 amino acids. CDR3 coding DNA: TGCGCCAGCAGCCAAAGGTCCAGGGGAAACACCATATATTTT. It yields the protein CASSQRSRGNTIYF.

The rearrangement links TRBV29-1 to TRBJ2-5; D is possibly TRBD2 (5 bases). CDR3 length: 13 amino acids. Trimming took off 7 bases at V and 0 bases at J, with 12 bases between the two ends. Germline lookup yields CDR1 SQVTM and CDR2 ANQGSEA. The CDR3 bases are TGCAGCGCCATGGAGGAGAACCAAGAGACCCAGTACTTC. Protein: CSAMEENQETQYF.

This clone was seen only a few times. As DNA, the CDR3 is TGTGCCAGCAGGGGAGGGGGTCACACTGAAGCTTTCTTT. Translated: CASRGGGHTEAFF. This rearrangement joins TRBV11-2 to TRBJ1-1, with D possibly matching TRBD1 (6 bases). Germline-derived CDR1 and CDR2 are SGHAT and FQNNGV. The CDR3 is 13 residues long. V shed 6 bases and J shed 3 bases, with 11 bases lying between them.